These T cell receptor beta chains were read from a single sample in a study of cytomegalovirus exposure and HLA in healthy donors. Libraries were prepared by immunoSEQ multiplex PCR; TCRdb keeps only in-frame clonotypes and omits some of them. The table records 130,000 or so clones, roughly 9.6% of them present only once. The sample comprised PBMCs. These receptor sequences come from a woman aged 40-49 years in good health and CMV-seropositive. The CDR3 runs from the conserved cysteine through the conserved F or W. The order of the fields is J gene, V gene, clone size, CDR3 length, CDR3 protein. Clone size is given for some rows only: seen once, a few or many times, or a class if the clone is expanded.

TRBJ1-6 TRBV18 - 17 CASSPNTGSSYNSPLHF
TRBJ1-4 TRBV5-1 - 15 CASSLRTGINEKLFF
TRBJ2-1 TRBV14 - 19 CASSLGTGSEWDSYNEQFF
TRBJ1-6 TRBV19 - 13 CASSISLGTPLHF
TRBJ2-6 TRBV5-4 - 13 CASSTLGANVLTF
TRBJ2-3 TRBV7-2 - 16 CASSLVWGGGSDTQYF
TRBJ1-4 TRBV5-8 - 15 CASSFDGQPGEKLFF
TRBJ1-3 TRBV2 - 12 CASRKGGNTIYF
TRBJ1-2 TRBV6-5 few 14 CASSLRTGNYGYTF
TRBJ1-6 TRBV5-1 few 15 CASSLDLGGDSPLHF
TRBJ1-1 TRBV9 - 14 CASSVDLREGEAFF
TRBJ1-1 TRBV7-2 few 13 CASTSSWTTEAFF
TRBJ2-1 TRBV5-1 few 15 CASSVSGGGYNEQFF